What follows is one TCR beta chain and its context. This clone's antigen is unknown. Per-nucleotide qualities are absent, and no much larger clonotype sits a single base away. The CDR3 starts with the cysteine, ends with the phenylalanine, and has 14 residues. Of the read, only the CDR3 DNA is kept; its 42 bases are in frame from base 1. V is reduced by 6 bases and J by 1 base, leaving a spacing of 11 bases between them. In the germline V gene, CDR1 corresponds to SNHLY and CDR2 to FYNNEI. This entry comes from a study of cytomegalovirus exposure and HLA in healthy donors listed by TCRdb under 2017. General notes on the study: The 666 repertoires of the first cohort and the roughly 120 validation repertoires were produced on the same platform, according to a later analysis. High-throughput TCR immunosequencing, statistical association of individual TCRs with disease status, and machine learning were combined to predict cytomegalovirus infection status. The study aimed to test whether cataloging public T cell receptors could reveal signatures of past pathogen exposure. Along with the roughly 710-subject first cohort, a separate validation cohort of over a hundred different subjects was used.

The library came from the immunoSEQ multiplex PCR assay. From the authors' description of their analysis: A statistical classification framework was built to diagnose cytomegalovirus status from the catalog of TCR beta chain sequences. This is the immuneACCESS table as TCRdb keeps it, with only in-frame sequences that have V and J called. A part of the clones is gone; compared with another copy, unresolved V genes explain less than half, and the rest is unexplained. The DNA gave D and trimming, while V, J and clone size come from that table. This sample holds about 200,000 clones; 88% were observed only once. The ten largest clones add up to 2.5% to 3.5% of the sample. The donors were included in the validation cohort of some 110 subjects, a group kept apart from the approximately 690-subject first cohort. The investigation overall reported the following: Across donors, most TCR sequences were observed very rarely, whereas some public TCRs were present in many individuals. In the study, 150 to 200 TCR beta chains were listed as associated with cytomegalovirus. The authors suggested that the approach could potentially be extended to other disease states and immunological phenotypes. Three of the identified cytomegalovirus-associated TCR beta chains were confirmed in vitro to be specific for cytomegalovirus antigens. All 130 or so repertoires were used to score co-occurrence in the validation cohort in a later analysis, because that analysis had no HLA typing for the cohort. Of the cluster scores, roughly 93% were above 0 in a later analysis, which found that TCRs clustered in the first cohort also tended to co-occur in the 95 to 150 validation repertoires. In both the original and validation cohorts, the classifier was reported to diagnose cytomegalovirus status with high specificity and sensitivity.

This receptor was obtained from a woman aged 18-29 years in good health and CMV-seronegative. The sample taken for sequencing was PBMCs. The rearrangement joined TRBV2 to TRBJ2-3; the D gene is perhaps TRBD1, from 5 matching bases. The DNA sequence is as follows: TGTGCCAGCAGCCTGTCCAGGGGCACAGATACGCAGTATTTT. Its protein is CASSLSRGTDTQYF.